The T cell receptor beta chain under discussion was sequenced for a study of blood T cell repertoires in COVID-19. As for the study in general: Acute and convalescent COVID-19 specimens originated in the United States, Italy and Spain. The cDNA or gDNA used as material had been derived from T cells, B-cell-depleted T cells, or PBMCs.

The Seattle patients joined while their infection was active and were tracked longitudinally afterward. The CDR3 runs 13 residues. Germline lookup yields CDR1 SGDLS and CDR2 YYNGEE. V dropped 7 bases and J dropped 2; count of bases not matched to a gene: 4. Per the authors' pipeline: Estimates of nucleated cell counts were drawn from the amplification of reference gene primers. Profiling relied on immunoSEQ multiplex PCR, and the TCRdb table lists in-frame clones only, not all of them. The V and J calls and clone size were taken over from that table, and D and trimming were inferred from the DNA. The table shows under 150,000 clones, with roughly 85% occurring only once.

Sequenced sample: peripheral blood. The sequence was collected from a woman aged 55-70 years with COVID-19, enrolled during active disease. The chain recombines TRBV9 with TRBJ2-3; 7 bases are a match to TRBD1. In DNA form, the CDR3 reads TGTGCCAGCCGACAGGGTAACACAGATACGCAGTATTTT. It yields the protein CASRQGNTDTQYF.